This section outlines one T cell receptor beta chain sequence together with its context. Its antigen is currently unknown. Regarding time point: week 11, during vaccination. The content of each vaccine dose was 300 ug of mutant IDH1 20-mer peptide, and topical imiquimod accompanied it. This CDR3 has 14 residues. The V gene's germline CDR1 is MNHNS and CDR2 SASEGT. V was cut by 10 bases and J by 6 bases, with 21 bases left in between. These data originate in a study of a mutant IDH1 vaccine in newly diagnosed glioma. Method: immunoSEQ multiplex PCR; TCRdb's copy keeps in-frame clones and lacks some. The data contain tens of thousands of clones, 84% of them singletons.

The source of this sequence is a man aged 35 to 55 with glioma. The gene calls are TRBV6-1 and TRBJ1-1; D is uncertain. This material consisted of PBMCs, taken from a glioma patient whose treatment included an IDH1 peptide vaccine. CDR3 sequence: CATKAAGAGSEAFF. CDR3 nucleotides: TGTGCCACCAAGGCAGCGGGTGCCGGATCTGAAGCTTTCTTT.